A selection of T cell receptor beta chains follows, all from one sample in a study of neoadjuvant anti-PD-1 for oral cavity cancer. The table came from immunoSEQ multiplex PCR; TCRdb's copy has only in-frame clones and leaves some out. The table has more than 13,000 clones, less than 85% seen once. The sample was PBMCs, taken after nivolumab (anti-PD-1) treatment. Receptors were obtained from a person between 40 and 85 years old with oral cavity squamous cell carcinoma. CDR3s include the opening cysteine and the closing phenylalanine or tryptophan.

J,V,CDR3
TRBJ2-3,TRBV7-9,CASNWAISTDTQYF
TRBJ2-1,TRBV7-3,CASSPRGGSSYNEQFF
TRBJ2-3,TRBV6-1,CASSEIGIAGSSSTDTQYF
TRBJ1-6,TRBV5-1,CASSLAGQGLGNSPLHF
TRBJ2-3,TRBV5-1,CASSLLPSGSTDTQYF
TRBJ2-2,TRBV5-4,CASTRGGRWAGELFF
TRBJ1-3,TRBV7-9,CASSTLRRISGNTIYF
TRBJ1-1,TRBV6-1,CATGGVVNTEAFF
TRBJ2-1,TRBV30,CAWGNGLAGGYEQFF
TRBJ2-3,TRBV27,CASSAHLGLAGGDTQYF
TRBJ2-7,TRBV28,CASSLARDRDSYEQYF
TRBJ1-2,TRBV30,CAWSRQGAEGYTF
TRBJ2-5,TRBV4-1,CASSQIFGSNLYF
TRBJ1-1,TRBV4-1,CASSQGALRGLTEAFF
TRBJ1-1,TRBV15,CATSKRVFYSQTRREAFF
TRBJ1-2,TRBV30,CAWISRGRRYGYTF
TRBJ2-3,TRBV10-2,CASSDNSISTDTQYF
TRBJ2-7,TRBV11-2,CASSHVRFAYEQYF
TRBJ1-2,TRBV2,CASSESRTNYGYTF
TRBJ2-7,TRBV5-1,CASSQGSPLYEQYF
TRBJ1-5,TRBV30,CAWSPGGYQPQHF
TRBJ2-7,TRBV9,CASSVGLRAYEQYF
TRBJ1-3,TRBV9,CASSAGDPLSGNTIYF
TRBJ1-2,TRBV5-6,CASSLRRSPRTF
TRBJ2-3,TRBV5-1,CASSLEAGDTQYF
TRBJ1-1,TRBV27,CASSSSGTGEAFF
TRBJ1-2,TRBV2,CASSESRGGLAGGYTF
TRBJ2-6,TRBV15,CATSRRKTGANVLTF
TRBJ2-7,TRBV19,CASTPAAVAYEQYF
TRBJ1-1,TRBV7-9,CASSMDLHSEAFF